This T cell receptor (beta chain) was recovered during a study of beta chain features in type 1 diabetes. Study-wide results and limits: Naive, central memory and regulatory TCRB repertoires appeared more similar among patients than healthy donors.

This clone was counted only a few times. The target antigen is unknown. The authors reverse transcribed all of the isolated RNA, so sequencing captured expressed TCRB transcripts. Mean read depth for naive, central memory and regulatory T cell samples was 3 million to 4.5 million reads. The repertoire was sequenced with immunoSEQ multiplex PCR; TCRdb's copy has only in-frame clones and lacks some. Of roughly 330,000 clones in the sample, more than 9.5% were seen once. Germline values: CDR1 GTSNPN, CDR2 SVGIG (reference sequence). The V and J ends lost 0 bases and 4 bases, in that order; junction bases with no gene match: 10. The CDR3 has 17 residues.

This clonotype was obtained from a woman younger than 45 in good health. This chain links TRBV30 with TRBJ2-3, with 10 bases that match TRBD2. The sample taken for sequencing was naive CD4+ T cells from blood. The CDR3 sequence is CAWSVRRTSGIADTQYF. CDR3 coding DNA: TGTGCCTGGAGTGTAAGGAGAACTAGCGGGATCGCAGATACGCAGTATTTT. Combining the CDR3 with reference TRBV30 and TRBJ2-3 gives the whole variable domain SQTIHQWPATLVQPVGSPLSLECTVEGTSNPNLYWYRQAAGRGLQLLFYSVGIGQISSEVPQNLSASRPQDRQFILSSKKLLLSDSGFYLCAWSVRRTSGIADTQYFGPGTRLTVL.